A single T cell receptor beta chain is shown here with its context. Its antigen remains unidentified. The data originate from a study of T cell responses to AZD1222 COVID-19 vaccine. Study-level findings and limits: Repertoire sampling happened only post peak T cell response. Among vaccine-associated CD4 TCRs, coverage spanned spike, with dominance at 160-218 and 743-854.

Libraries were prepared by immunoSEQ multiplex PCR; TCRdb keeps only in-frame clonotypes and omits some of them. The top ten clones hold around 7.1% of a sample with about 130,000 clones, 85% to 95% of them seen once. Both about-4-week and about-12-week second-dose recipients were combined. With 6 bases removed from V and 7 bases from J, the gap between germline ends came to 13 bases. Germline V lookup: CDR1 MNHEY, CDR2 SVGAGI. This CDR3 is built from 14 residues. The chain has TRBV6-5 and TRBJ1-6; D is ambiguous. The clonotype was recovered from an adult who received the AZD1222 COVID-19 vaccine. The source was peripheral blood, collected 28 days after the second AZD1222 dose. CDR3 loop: CASSREMRNSPLHF. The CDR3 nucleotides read TGTGCCAGCAGCCGGGAGATGAGGAATTCACCCCTCCACTTT.